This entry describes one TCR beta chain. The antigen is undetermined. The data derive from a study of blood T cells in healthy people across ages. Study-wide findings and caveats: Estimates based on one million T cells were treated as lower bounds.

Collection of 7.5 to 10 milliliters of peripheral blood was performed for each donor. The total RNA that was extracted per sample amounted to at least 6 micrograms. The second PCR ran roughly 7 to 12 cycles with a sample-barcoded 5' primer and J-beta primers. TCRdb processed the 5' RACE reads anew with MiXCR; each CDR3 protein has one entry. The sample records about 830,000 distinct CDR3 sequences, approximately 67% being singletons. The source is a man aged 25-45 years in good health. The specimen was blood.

The CDR3 sequence: CASSAGQGIAYNSPLHF. CDR3 DNA: TGTGCCAGCAGTGCGGGACAGGGAATAGCATATAATTCACCCCTCCACTTT. The chain joins TRBV2 to TRBJ1-6, with TRBD1 identical over 9 bases. The V and J ends lost 4 bases and 4 bases, in that order; junction bases with no gene match: 8. Germline V CDR1 and CDR2: SNHLY, FYNNEI. The length of the CDR3 is 17 residues.